This T cell receptor (beta chain) was sequenced for a study of T cells in Graves' hyperthyroidism and ophthalmopathy. Researchers amplified the TCR beta CDR3 regions from RNA transcripts. A first-round RT-PCR of the TCR CDR3 used the HTBI primer set. TCRdb redid the calling of the multiplex PCR reads with MiXCR, one entry per CDR3 protein. The data contain 360,000 or so distinct CDR3 sequences, approximately 20% of them singletons. V gave up 5 bases and J gave up 1 base, with 11 bases separating them. This CDR3 comprises 14 residues. Exclusion criteria comprised uncontrolled infection, other autoimmune disease, pregnancy or lactation.

V and J are TRBV12-3 or TRBV12-4 and TRBJ1-1, with D possibly matching TRBD1 (5 bases). Sequencing was carried out using blood. This TCR was sampled from a woman under 30 with Graves' hyperthyroidism. CDR3 residues: CASSLRVGNTEAFF. As DNA, the CDR3 is TGTGCCAGCAGTCTCAGGGTAGGGAACACTGAAGCTTTCTTT.